These 6 T cell receptor beta chains came from one sample sequenced in a study of cytomegalovirus exposure and HLA in healthy donors. The PCR ran on 60 Vbeta and 13 Jbeta primers. The data were produced by immunoSEQ multiplex PCR, yet TCRdb's version contains in-frame clones alone and is incomplete. Here the sample spans hundreds of thousands of clones, over 65% being singletons. The specimen sequenced was PBMCs. These receptor sequences come from a man between 18 and 29 years old in good health and CMV-seronegative.

The chain is built from TRBV30 and TRBJ2-7; 10 nucleotides agree with TRBD2. The ends lost 0 bases at V and 3 bases at J; junction bases unmatched: 26. This CDR3 has 22 residues. Germline CDR1 GTSNPN, CDR2 SVGIG (reference sequence). The DNA of the CDR3 is TGTGCCTGGAGTGTAGGAATGCACCACGGACTAGCGGCAAGAGGGGTTCTCTACGAGCAGTACTTC. Translating it yields CAWSVGMHHGLAARGVLYEQYF.

The chain uses TRBV2 and TRBJ1-1; D possibly corresponds to TRBD1 (6 bases). The V gene lost 8 bases and the J gene lost 1 base, with 23 bases spanning the gap. The CDR3 has 17 residues. CDR1 and CDR2 from the germline V gene are SNHLY and FYNNEI. DNA of the CDR3: TGTGCCAGCGGCCGAAGTAGGACAGCGCTATCGAACACTGAAGCTTTCTTT. The encoded protein is CASGRSRTALSNTEAFF.

This chain uses TRBV6-6 with TRBJ2-7; possible D gene TRBD2, 5 bases. The CDR3 extends over 13 amino acids. Germline V gene sequence: CDR1 MNHNY, CDR2 SVGAGI (reference sequence). Trimming removed 3 bases at V and 6 bases at J, with 12 bases between. The CDR3 nucleotides are TGTGCCAGCAGTTATGGTCAGGCGGGCGAGCAGTACTTC. Its translation is CASSYGQAGEQYF.

The rearrangement joins TRBV11-2 to TRBJ1-3, with 7 bases matching TRBD1. Germline V gene data show CDR1 as SGHAT and CDR2 as FQNNGV. There are 17 residues in the CDR3. Trimming at V came to 2 bases and at J to 7 bases, leaving 14 bases not matched to a gene. The DNA for the CDR3 is TGTGCCAGCAGCTTAAACGTCGGGGCTCCACAGGGGAACACCATATATTTT. Amino acid sequence: CASSLNVGAPQGNTIYF. Complete variable domain (other parts from reference TRBV11-2 and TRBJ1-3): EAGVAQSPRYKIIEKRQSVAFWCNPISGHATLYWYQQILGQGPKLLIQFQNNGVVDDSQLPKDRFSAERLKGVDSTLKIQPAKLEDSAVYLCASSLNVGAPQGNTIYFGEGSWLTVV.

This clone is a singleton in its sample. The chain uses TRBV7-6 and TRBJ2-7, with 8 bases matching TRBD2. The ends lost 5 bases at V and 6 bases at J; junction bases unmatched: 18. The CDR3 loop spans 17 amino acids. Germline values: CDR1 SGHVS, CDR2 FNYEAQ. As DNA, the CDR3 is TGTGCCAGCAGCCCCAGCAGCGGGAGTTATCTCCATGTCGAGCAGTACTTC. It is translated as CASSPSSGSYLHVEQYF.

The V and J genes are TRBV5-6 and TRBJ1-1; 7 bases agree with TRBD1. The germline V gene has CDR1 SGHDT and CDR2 YYEEEE. The CDR3 length is 17 residues. J gave up 6 bases and V 6 bases, and 20 bases lay outside the gene matches. CDR3 nucleotide sequence: TGTGCCAGCACCAAAGAAAAGGGGGCAGGGAGGTACGCTGAAGCTTTCTTT. It encodes CASTKEKGAGRYAEAFF.